This TCR beta chain was observed in a study of T cell repertoires in cytomegalovirus infection. Study details: It was the public TCR beta signatures that indicated both CMV infection and matching HLA type.

TCRdb reanalysed the reads using MiXCR and keeps one entry per CDR3 protein. The data contain 900,000 to 950,000 distinct CDR3 sequences, more than 25% of them singletons. This CDR3 has 17 amino acids. Trimming cost V 10 bases and J 5 bases; bases outside gene matches: 17. Germline assignment: CDR1 MNHEY and CDR2 SMNVEV (reference sequence). As regards this clonotype: As yet, its antigen is unknown.

The sample consisted of cultured CD8+ T cells from PBMCs, taken from culture after CMV antigen stimulation. The receptor comes from a human donor in good health (CMV status not recorded). Some clones in this sample may be carry-over from other donors' samples. The J gene is TRBJ2-3, the V gene TRBV27, with TRBD1 identical over 11 bases. CDR3 loop: CATEELRTGGRLDTQYF. DNA of the CDR3: TGTGCCACTGAGGAACTTCGGACAGGGGGCCGTTTAGATACGCAGTATTTT.